This TCR beta chain appears in the sequencing data of a study of T cell repertoires in cytomegalovirus infection. Study overall: CMV infection and matching HLA type were both indicated by public TCR beta signatures.

Notes on the study in general: What dominated the ex vivo response were HLA-C-restricted CMV-specific TCR beta clonotypes.

As regards this clonotype: Its antigen remains unidentified.

The CDR3 is made up of 14 amino acids. The germline CDR1 and CDR2 sequences are MNHEY and SMNVEV (reference sequence). The junction had 4 bases not matched to a gene; V was cut back by 8 bases and J by 4 bases. TCRdb used MiXCR to reprocess the reads, holding one entry per CDR3 protein. The sample includes around 800,000 distinct CDR3 sequences, 32% of them seen just once. The sequence derives from a human donor in good health (CMV status not recorded). Some clones in this sample may be carry-over from other donors' samples. The chain has TRBV27 and TRBJ1-5; the match to TRBD1 covers 11 bases. The sequences come from cultured CD8+ T cells from PBMCs, collected from culture after CMV antigen stimulation. The CDR3 DNA reads as TGTGCCAGCGGACAGGGGGCAGGGAATCAGCCCCAGCATTTT. It codes for CASGQGAGNQPQHF.